The present TCR beta chain was sequenced within a study of OX40 agonist ivuxolimab in advanced cancers. General study findings and limits: Averaging showed that CD8+ T cells had more expanded clones than CD4+ did. CD4+ and CD8+ blood T cells expanded clonally by week 6 at 0.1 to 3.0 mg/kg.

Sequencing was performed with immunoSEQ multiplex PCR; in TCRdb, only in-frame clones are kept and a portion is missing. The sample records around 15,000 clones, roughly 60% being singletons. Regarding this clone: Its target is unknown.

From germline, CDR1 is SSHAT and CDR2 FNYEAQ (reference sequence). The CDR3 is made up of 13 amino acids. V was clipped by 5 bases and J by 6 bases, with 10 bases between them. The chain links TRBV7-7 to TRBJ1-4; D perhaps matches TRBD1 (6 bases). The starting material was CD4+ or CD8+ T cells sorted from blood, obtained in a trial of the OX40 agonist ivuxolimab. This clonotype originated in an adult with an advanced solid tumor such as melanoma, head and neck, liver or kidney cancer. Here the CDR3 DNA reads TGTGCCAGCAGCACAGGGACGGATGAAAAACTGTTTTTT. Amino acid sequence: CASSTGTDEKLFF.